Listed below are T cell receptor beta chains from one sample, sequenced in a study of control samples from healthy donors and cancer patients. Some clones are missing from TCRdb's copy, which holds only in-frame ones; the method was immunoSEQ multiplex PCR. The sample has about 77,000 clones, roughly 92% seen once; the top ten hold nearly 6%. Sequenced material: blood. The receptors were gathered from a woman aged 55-69 years in good health. Each CDR3 is given with its conserved first and last residue. The D gene is left open where the match is weak. Not all rows give a size; the values are once, few, many and, for expanded clones, a class.

abundance: .; j_gene: TRBJ1-1; v_gene: TRBV28; d_gene: .; CDR3nt: TGTGCCAGCAGTCAGGAGTATCTCACTGAAGCTTTCTTT; CDR3aa: CASSQEYLTEAFF
abundance: .; j_gene: TRBJ1-2; v_gene: TRBV6-5; d_gene: .; CDR3nt: TGTGCCAGCAGTTACATCGGGGGTGGCTACACCTTC; CDR3aa: CASSYIGGGYTF
abundance: few; j_gene: TRBJ2-1; v_gene: TRBV18; d_gene: .; CDR3nt: TGTGCCAGCTCACCACCGGGACACATCTCCTACAATGAGCAGTTCTTC; CDR3aa: CASSPPGHISYNEQFF
abundance: .; j_gene: TRBJ2-2; v_gene: TRBV19; d_gene: TRBD1; CDR3nt: TGTGCCAGTAGTACCGGGACAGGGCGGACCGGGGAGCTGTTTTTT; CDR3aa: CASSTGTGRTGELFF
abundance: .; j_gene: TRBJ1-5; v_gene: TRBV28; d_gene: .; CDR3nt: TGTGCCAGCAGTTTTTTGGCGCCCCGGACGGGCCAGTTGCCCCAGCATTTT; CDR3aa: CASSFLAPRTGQLPQHF
abundance: .; j_gene: TRBJ2-5; v_gene: TRBV6-5; d_gene: .; CDR3nt: TGTGCCAGCAGTTACGACCCCCTAGAGACCCAGTACTTC; CDR3aa: CASSYDPLETQYF
abundance: .; j_gene: TRBJ1-2; v_gene: TRBV5-4; d_gene: .; CDR3nt: TGTGCCAGCAGCTTCCCAGGGAGCTATGGCTACACCTTC; CDR3aa: CASSFPGSYGYTF
abundance: .; j_gene: TRBJ2-1; v_gene: TRBV19; d_gene: .; CDR3nt: TGTGCCAGTAGTAGCCTGGGAGGCTTAGCTTATGAGCAGTTCTTC; CDR3aa: CASSSLGGLAYEQFF
abundance: .; j_gene: TRBJ2-5; v_gene: TRBV6-5; d_gene: .; CDR3nt: TGTGCCAGCGGCCCGAGTGACCAAGAGACCCAGTACTTC; CDR3aa: CASGPSDQETQYF
abundance: .; j_gene: TRBJ2-7; v_gene: TRBV5-1; d_gene: .; CDR3nt: TGCGCCAGCAGCTTGGGCTCGGGCAGGTCTGGCGAGCAGTACTTC; CDR3aa: CASSLGSGRSGEQYF
abundance: .; j_gene: TRBJ1-1; v_gene: TRBV6-4; d_gene: TRBD1; CDR3nt: TGTGCCAAAGGGACAGGGGGGAACACTGAAGCTTTCTTT; CDR3aa: CAKGTGGNTEAFF
abundance: .; j_gene: TRBJ2-2; v_gene: TRBV10-3; d_gene: TRBD2; CDR3nt: TGTGCCATCAGTGGGAATAGCGGGAGGGCCAGGCCCGGGGAGCTGTTTTTT; CDR3aa: CAISGNSGRARPGELFF
abundance: .; j_gene: TRBJ1-5; v_gene: TRBV19; d_gene: .; CDR3nt: TGTGCCAGTAGTGCTTCCGGGACCCCTGGCAATCAGCCCCAGCATTTT; CDR3aa: CASSASGTPGNQPQHF
abundance: .; j_gene: TRBJ2-5; v_gene: TRBV6-5; d_gene: .; CDR3nt: TGTGCCAGCAGTTTTGGCGGGAACGGGGAGACCCAGTACTTC; CDR3aa: CASSFGGNGETQYF
abundance: .; j_gene: TRBJ2-1; v_gene: TRBV12-3/TRBV12-4; d_gene: TRBD2; CDR3nt: TGTGCCAGCAGTTCCCAACTAGCGGGGGAGCAGTTCTTC; CDR3aa: CASSSQLAGEQFF
abundance: once; j_gene: TRBJ1-6; v_gene: TRBV28; d_gene: .; CDR3nt: TGTGCCAGCAGTTTAGGGGGGAATAATTCACCCCTCCACTTT; CDR3aa: CASSLGGNNSPLHF
abundance: .; j_gene: TRBJ2-3; v_gene: TRBV9; d_gene: .; CDR3nt: TGTGCCAGCAGCGTACAAGGGGGGACACCCACAGATACGCAGTATTTT; CDR3aa: CASSVQGGTPTDTQYF
abundance: .; j_gene: TRBJ1-5; v_gene: TRBV3-1/TRBV3-2; d_gene: TRBD1; CDR3nt: TGTGCCAGCAGCCGACAGGGAGGCAATCAGCCCCAGCATTTT; CDR3aa: CASSRQGGNQPQHF
abundance: .; j_gene: TRBJ2-3; v_gene: TRBV5-1; d_gene: TRBD2; CDR3nt: TGCGCCAGCAGCTCACCGGGGGGATTTAGCACAGATACGCAGTATTTT; CDR3aa: CASSSPGGFSTDTQYF
abundance: .; j_gene: TRBJ2-1; v_gene: TRBV4-1; d_gene: TRBD2; CDR3nt: TGCGCCAGCAGCCGCCACCGGACGGCCGGGACTAGCGGGAGTCGCAATGAGCAGTTCTTC; CDR3aa: CASSRHRTAGTSGSRNEQFF
abundance: .; j_gene: TRBJ1-4; v_gene: TRBV19; d_gene: .; CDR3nt: TGTGCCAGTACCAACCGACAGGCGGCGGAAAAACTGTTTTTT; CDR3aa: CASTNRQAAEKLFF
abundance: once; j_gene: TRBJ2-7; v_gene: TRBV19; d_gene: TRBD2; CDR3nt: TGTGCCAGTAGTACAGCGGGAGGGTACTACGAGCAGTACTTC; CDR3aa: CASSTAGGYYEQYF
abundance: once; j_gene: TRBJ1-5; v_gene: TRBV6-5; d_gene: .; CDR3nt: TGTGCCAGCAGTCGCACAGGAACTTCAGCGTCCCAGCATTTT; CDR3aa: CASSRTGTSASQHF
abundance: once; j_gene: TRBJ2-7; v_gene: TRBV28; d_gene: .; CDR3nt: TGTGCCAGCATTGAGGGAGAGACCTACGAGCAGTACTTC; CDR3aa: CASIEGETYEQYF
abundance: .; j_gene: TRBJ2-1; v_gene: TRBV4-2; d_gene: .; CDR3nt: TGTGCCAGCAGCCAAGGGCTAGCTGCCTACAATGAGCAGTTCTTC; CDR3aa: CASSQGLAAYNEQFF
abundance: .; j_gene: TRBJ2-7; v_gene: TRBV6-5; d_gene: TRBD2; CDR3nt: TGTGCCAGCAGTTCTGCTAGCGGGAACCACGAGCAGTACTTC; CDR3aa: CASSSASGNHEQYF
abundance: .; j_gene: TRBJ2-4; v_gene: TRBV2; d_gene: .; CDR3nt: TGTGCCAGCGGGGCCAGGATGATAGCCAAAAACATTCAGTACTTC; CDR3aa: CASGARMIAKNIQYF
abundance: .; j_gene: TRBJ1-6; v_gene: TRBV12-3/TRBV12-4; d_gene: .; CDR3nt: TGTGCCACTCAGAAGGGCGCCAATTCACCCCTCCACTTT; CDR3aa: CATQKGANSPLHF
abundance: once; j_gene: TRBJ1-1; v_gene: TRBV28; d_gene: TRBD1; CDR3nt: TGTGCCAGCAGTAACCCGGGACAGGGACTTACCACTGAAGCTTTCTTT; CDR3aa: CASSNPGQGLTTEAFF
abundance: .; j_gene: TRBJ2-1; v_gene: TRBV5-1; d_gene: TRBD2; CDR3nt: TGCGCCAGCAGCTTGGCCAAGGGACTAGCAGCGGGTTACAATGAGCAGTTCTTC; CDR3aa: CASSLAKGLAAGYNEQFF
abundance: .; j_gene: TRBJ2-7; v_gene: TRBV4-3; d_gene: TRBD2; CDR3nt: TGCGCCAGCAGCCAAGATCTGCGGACTAGTGCCTACGAGCAGTACTTC; CDR3aa: CASSQDLRTSAYEQYF
abundance: .; j_gene: TRBJ1-1; v_gene: TRBV5-6; d_gene: TRBD1; CDR3nt: TGTGCCAGCAGCTTGGTGGGACAGCCTATGAGCACTGAAGCTTTCTTT; CDR3aa: CASSLVGQPMSTEAFF
abundance: .; j_gene: TRBJ1-2; v_gene: TRBV5-4; d_gene: .; CDR3nt: TGTGCCAGCAGCTCTGGACCGGTGGGGGAATACTATGGCTACACCTTC; CDR3aa: CASSSGPVGEYYGYTF
abundance: .; j_gene: TRBJ2-7; v_gene: TRBV5-3; d_gene: .; CDR3nt: TGTGCCAGAAGCTTGTCAGGGGCCTCCTACGAGCAGTACTTC; CDR3aa: CARSLSGASYEQYF
abundance: .; j_gene: TRBJ1-2; v_gene: TRBV4-2; d_gene: .; CDR3nt: TGTGCCAGCAGCCAAGGTGGAGAGACTAACTATGGCTACACCTTC; CDR3aa: CASSQGGETNYGYTF
abundance: .; j_gene: TRBJ1-5; v_gene: TRBV19; d_gene: .; CDR3nt: TGTGCCAGTAGTGTCAGACAAATCAATCAGCCCCAGCATTTT; CDR3aa: CASSVRQINQPQHF
abundance: few; j_gene: TRBJ1-6; v_gene: TRBV15; d_gene: TRBD1; CDR3nt: TGTGCCACCAGCAGAGCAGGGACAGAGACTAATTCACCCCTCCACTTT; CDR3aa: CATSRAGTETNSPLHF
abundance: .; j_gene: TRBJ1-1; v_gene: TRBV7-8; d_gene: .; CDR3nt: TGTGCCAGCAGCTTAAGCAATAAAGGTGGGAACACTGAAGCTTTCTTT; CDR3aa: CASSLSNKGGNTEAFF
abundance: few; j_gene: TRBJ2-7; v_gene: TRBV4-1; d_gene: TRBD2; CDR3nt: TGCGCCAGCAGCCAAGGCACTAGCGGATACTCCTACGAGCAGTACTTC; CDR3aa: CASSQGTSGYSYEQYF
abundance: .; j_gene: TRBJ2-7; v_gene: TRBV5-1; d_gene: TRBD2; CDR3nt: TGCGCCAGCCCGGGGGGACTAGCGGGATACGAGCAGTACTTC; CDR3aa: CASPGGLAGYEQYF
abundance: .; j_gene: TRBJ1-2; v_gene: TRBV19; d_gene: TRBD1; CDR3nt: TGTGCCAGTAGTATAGAGGGACAGAACTATGGCTACACCTTC; CDR3aa: CASSIEGQNYGYTF
abundance: .; j_gene: TRBJ2-1; v_gene: TRBV5-1; d_gene: .; CDR3nt: TGCGCCAGCAGCCCGGACGGCGCCGACTATGAGCAGTTCTTC; CDR3aa: CASSPDGADYEQFF
abundance: .; j_gene: TRBJ2-7; v_gene: TRBV27; d_gene: TRBD2; CDR3nt: TGTGCCAGCAGTTATGGAGTGGCGGGAGTTGCCGAGCAGTACTTC; CDR3aa: CASSYGVAGVAEQYF
abundance: once; j_gene: TRBJ2-5; v_gene: TRBV9; d_gene: TRBD1; CDR3nt: TGTGCCAGCAGCGTAGGGGACAGGGAAGAGACCCAGTACTTC; CDR3aa: CASSVGDREETQYF
abundance: .; j_gene: TRBJ2-1; v_gene: TRBV19; d_gene: TRBD1; CDR3nt: TGTGCCAGTTCTTATCGACAGGGAGAGCAGTTCTTC; CDR3aa: CASSYRQGEQFF
abundance: .; j_gene: TRBJ2-1; v_gene: TRBV14; d_gene: .; CDR3nt: TGTGCCAGCAGCCACATAGGGAGCGCCTCTGAGCAGTTCTTC; CDR3aa: CASSHIGSASEQFF
abundance: once; j_gene: TRBJ1-5; v_gene: TRBV11-2; d_gene: .; CDR3nt: TGTGCCAGCAGCTTATGGGGTGGCAATCAGCCCCAGCATTTT; CDR3aa: CASSLWGGNQPQHF